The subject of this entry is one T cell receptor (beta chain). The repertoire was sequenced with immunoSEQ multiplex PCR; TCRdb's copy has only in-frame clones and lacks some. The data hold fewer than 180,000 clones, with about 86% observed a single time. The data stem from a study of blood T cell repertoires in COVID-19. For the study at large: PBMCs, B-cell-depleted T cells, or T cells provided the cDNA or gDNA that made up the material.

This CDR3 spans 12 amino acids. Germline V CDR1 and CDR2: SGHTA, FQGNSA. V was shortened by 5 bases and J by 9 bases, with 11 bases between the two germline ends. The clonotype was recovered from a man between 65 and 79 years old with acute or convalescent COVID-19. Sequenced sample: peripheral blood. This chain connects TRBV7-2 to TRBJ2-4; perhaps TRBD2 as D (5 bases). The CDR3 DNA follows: TGTGCCAGCAGCGAATCGAGCGGCATTCAGTACTTC. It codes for CASSESSGIQYF.